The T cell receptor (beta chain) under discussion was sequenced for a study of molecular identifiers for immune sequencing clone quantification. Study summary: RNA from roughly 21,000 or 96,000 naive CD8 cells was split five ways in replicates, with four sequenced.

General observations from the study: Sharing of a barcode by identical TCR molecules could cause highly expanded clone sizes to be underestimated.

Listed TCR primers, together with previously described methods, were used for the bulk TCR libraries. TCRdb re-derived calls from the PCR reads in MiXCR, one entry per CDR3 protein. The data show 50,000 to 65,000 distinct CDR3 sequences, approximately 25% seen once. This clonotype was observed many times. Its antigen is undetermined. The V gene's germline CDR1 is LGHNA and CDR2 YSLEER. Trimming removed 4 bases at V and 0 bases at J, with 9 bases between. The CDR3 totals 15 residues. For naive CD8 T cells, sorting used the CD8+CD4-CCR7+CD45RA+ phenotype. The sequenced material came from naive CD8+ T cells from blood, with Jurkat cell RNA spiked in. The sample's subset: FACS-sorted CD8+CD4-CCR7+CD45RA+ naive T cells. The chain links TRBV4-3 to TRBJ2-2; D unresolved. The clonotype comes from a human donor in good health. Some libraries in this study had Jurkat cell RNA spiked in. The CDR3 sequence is CASSPSISNTGELFF. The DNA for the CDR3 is TGCGCCAGCAGCCCCAGTATTTCGAACACCGGGGAGCTGTTTTTT.